One T cell receptor beta chain is described in this entry. Its antigen is unidentified. This may stem from a read error, because a much larger clone lies one nucleotide away. Using its own MiXCR run on the 5' RACE reads, TCRdb lists one record per CDR3 protein. Of 10,000 to 12,000 distinct CDR3 sequences in the sample, approximately 17% were seen once. The study, taken as a whole, reports: Tumor-infiltrating Treg TCR alpha and beta sequences overlapped most with tumor naive CD4+ T cells, then blood naive.

The CDR3 consists of 17 residues. V was trimmed by 4 bases and J by 3 bases, leaving 19 bases between them. Germline CDR1 and CDR2: KGHDR and SFDVKD. Treg sorting used a CD4+CD25+CD127-/low gate. The TCR sequence derives from a female donor with breast cancer. The rearrangement joins TRBV24-1 to TRBJ2-3; unclear D gene. The sequenced sample consisted of Tregs sorted from a lymph node. The CDR3 DNA sequence: TGTGCCACCAGTGACCCTGGATCCCCGTACTCAACAGATACGCAGTATTTT. It yields the protein CATSDPGSPYSTDTQYF.